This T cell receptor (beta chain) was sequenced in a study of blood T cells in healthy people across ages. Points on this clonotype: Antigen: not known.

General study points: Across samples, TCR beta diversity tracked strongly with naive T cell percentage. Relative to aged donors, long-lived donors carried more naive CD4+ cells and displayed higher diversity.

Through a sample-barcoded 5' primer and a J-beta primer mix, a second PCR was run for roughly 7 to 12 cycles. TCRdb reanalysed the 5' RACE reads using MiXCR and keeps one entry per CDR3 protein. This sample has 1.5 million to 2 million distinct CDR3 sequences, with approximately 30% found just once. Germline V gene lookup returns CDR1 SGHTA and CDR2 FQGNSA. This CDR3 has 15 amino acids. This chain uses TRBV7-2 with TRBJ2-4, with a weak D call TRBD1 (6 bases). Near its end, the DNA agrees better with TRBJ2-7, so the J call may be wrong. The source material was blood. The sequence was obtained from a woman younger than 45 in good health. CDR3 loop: CASSIPLGHAYEQYF. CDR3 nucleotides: TGTGCCAGCAGCATCCCCCTGGGACATGCCTACGAGCAGTACTTC.